The 30 T cell receptor beta chains presented below share a single source sample, sequenced in a study of T cell clonotyping in hematopoietic cell transplantation. Only in-frame clones appear in the TCRdb table, and some are missing; sequencing was by immunoSEQ multiplex PCR. The sample lists 1,000 to 1,200 clones, about 92% occurring once. The source was PBMCs, collected 180 days after allogeneic stem cell transplant. The receptors stem from a male patient aged 45-60 years who had an allogeneic stem cell transplant from a related donor, so T cells may come from the graft donor. Some clones in this sample may be carry-over from other donors' samples.

This sequence joins TRBV27 and TRBJ2-1; 7 nucleotides match TRBD1. This CDR3 is 13 amino acids long. In germline, CDR1 is MNHEY, CDR2 SMNVEV (reference sequence). Trimming at V came to 5 bases and at J to 5 bases, leaving 3 bases not matched to a gene. CDR3 region: CASSHGTDNEQFF. CDR3 in DNA: TGTGCCAGCAGTCACGGGACAGACAATGAGCAGTTCTTC.

This clone was observed once. V gene TRBV10-3 combines with J gene TRBJ1-1; TRBD1 aligns across 10 bases. The V gene's germline CDR1 is ENHRY and CDR2 SYGVKD. This CDR3 is 16 amino acids long. Trimming removed 4 bases from V and 0 bases from J; junction bases left unmatched: 5. As DNA, the CDR3 is TGTGCCATCAGTGTACGGGACAGGGGTATGAACACTGAAGCTTTCTTT. Translated, it gives CAISVRDRGMNTEAFF.

This chain uses TRBV11-3 with TRBJ2-1; D not certain. Germline-derived CDR1 and CDR2 are SGHNT and YENEEA. Trimming removed 2 bases from V and 0 bases from J, with 8 bases in between. This CDR3 has 15 amino acids. CDR3 sequence reads: CASSLYRGSYNEQFF. In nucleotides, the CDR3 is TGTGCCAGCAGCTTATATCGAGGCTCCTACAATGAGCAGTTCTTC.

The chain couples TRBV19 to TRBJ2-1; 12 bases match TRBD2. Germline CDR1 LNHDA, CDR2 SQIVND (reference sequence). This CDR3 region has 15 residues. Germline trimming cut 3 bases from V and 8 bases from J; bases unmatched to any gene: 5. The CDR3 loop is CASSMTSGSLDEQFF. The CDR3 DNA is TGTGCCAGTAGTATGACTAGCGGGAGTCTCGATGAGCAGTTCTTC.

The chain is built from TRBV5-1 and TRBJ2-5, with TRBD1 matching 7 bases. Germline CDR1 and CDR2: SGHRS and YFSETQ. The CDR3 contains 13 residues. The V segment lost 0 bases and the J segment 9 bases; nucleotides outside the gene matches: 5. The CDR3 protein is CASSLGFQGAQYF. DNA for the CDR3: TGCGCCAGCAGCTTGGGTTTCCAGGGGGCCCAGTACTTC.

The chain employs TRBV5-5 and TRBJ1-5; a possible D gene is TRBD1 (5 bases). V was shortened by 0 bases and J by 0 bases, with 10 bases between the two germline ends. The CDR3 is made up of 16 amino acids. Germline V CDR1 and CDR2: SGHKS, YYEKEE (reference sequence). CDR3 nucleotides: TGTGCCAGCAGCTTGGTGGGAGGGGATAGCAATCAGCCCCAGCATTTT. Translated: CASSLVGGDSNQPQHF.

This chain connects TRBV19 to TRBJ2-3, with D tentatively TRBD2 (5 bases). The germline gives CDR1 LNHDA, CDR2 SQIVND (reference sequence). V shed 9 bases and J shed 5 bases, with 9 bases lying between them. The CDR3 totals 11 residues. The CDR3 spells CASRRGDTQYF. The CDR3 DNA reads TGTGCCAGCCGACGGGGAGATACGCAGTATTTT.

The sample holds one count of this clone. The rearrangement joins TRBV6-6 to TRBJ1-1, with a weak D call TRBD1 (5 bases). Per the germline V gene, CDR1 is MNHNY and CDR2 is SVGAGI (reference sequence). V lost 6 bases and J lost 4, with 9 bases in between. The CDR3 length is 12 residues. For the CDR3, the DNA is TGTGCCAGCAGCGAGGGGTTCACTGAAGCTTTCTTT. Translated, it gives CASSEGFTEAFF.

The chain recombines TRBV6-1 with TRBJ1-6; 7 positions match TRBD1. Germline CDR1 and CDR2: MNHNS and SASEGT. This CDR3 is 16 amino acids long. V gave up 7 bases and J gave up 0 bases; unmatched junction bases: 6. The CDR3 region has the DNA TGTGCCAGCAATGACAGGGCTAGCTCCTATAATTCACCCCTCCACTTT. This codes for CASNDRASSYNSPLHF.

The genes are TRBV28 and TRBJ2-3; either TRBD1 or TRBD2 may fit D (6 bases each). Germline lookup yields CDR1 MDHEN and CDR2 SYDVKM. The V end was cut by 3 bases, the J end by 1 base, with 11 bases between. This CDR3 has 15 residues. This chain's CDR3 is CASSFSGEGTDTQYF. In nucleotides, the CDR3 is TGTGCCAGCAGTTTTTCAGGGGAGGGCACAGATACGCAGTATTTT.

The count of this clone is one. The chain links TRBV5-5 to TRBJ1-2; 12 bases map to TRBD1. The length of the CDR3 is 16 residues. In germline, CDR1 is SGHKS, CDR2 YYEKEE (reference sequence). Trimming took 4 bases from V and 8 from J; bases not matched to a gene: 12. This CDR3 is CASSPSPGQGAEGYTF. In nucleotides, the CDR3 is TGTGCCAGCAGCCCTAGTCCGGGACAGGGGGCAGAAGGCTACACCTTC.

J is TRBJ1-2 and V is TRBV6-1; no reliable D call. This CDR3 contains 12 residues. Trimming cost V 0 bases and J 8 bases, with 7 bases left between them. Germline assignment: CDR1 MNHNS and CDR2 SASEGT. CDR3 sequence: CASSEAPPGYTF. CDR3 DNA: TGTGCCAGCAGTGAAGCGCCTCCGGGCTACACCTTC.

The chain is built from TRBV19 and TRBJ1-1; 12 nucleotides agree with TRBD1. Per germline, CDR1 LNHDA and CDR2 SQIVND (reference sequence). The CDR3 extends over 17 amino acids. With V trimmed by 6 bases and J by 0 bases, 8 bases remained unmatched. As DNA, the CDR3 is TGTGCCAGTAGGCCCCGGGACAGGGGGCAAGTGAACACTGAAGCTTTCTTT. Residues: CASRPRDRGQVNTEAFF.

The gene calls are TRBV5-6 and TRBJ2-3; D not resolved. CDR1 is SGHDT, CDR2 YYEEEE, per germline. This CDR3 is 12 amino acids long. The V gene lost 0 bases and the J gene lost 5 bases, with 4 bases spanning the gap. As DNA, the CDR3 is TGTGCCAGCAGCTTGGGGATAGATACGCAGTATTTT. Protein: CASSLGIDTQYF.

The J gene is TRBJ2-7, the V gene TRBV9; D ambiguous. Germline CDR1 reads SGDLS; CDR2 reads YYNGEE. The CDR3 consists of 14 residues. V dropped 0 bases and J dropped 5 bases, with 12 bases sitting between them. The CDR3 DNA reads as TGTGCCAGCAGCGTAGGCTCGGGTTGGGACGAGCAGTACTTC. The encoded protein is CASSVGSGWDEQYF. Complete variable domain (other parts from reference TRBV9 and TRBJ2-7): DSGVTQTPKHLITATGQRVTLRCSPRSGDLSVYWYQQSLDQGLQFLIQYYNGEERAKGNILERFSAQQFPDLHSELNLSSLELGDSALYFCASSVGSGWDEQYFGPGTRLTVT.

The CDR3 DNA reads TGTGCCAGTATCGGGACTTACAATGAGCAGTTCTTC. Translation gives CASIGTYNEQFF. The J gene is TRBJ2-1, the V gene TRBV19, with D maybe TRBD2 (6 bases). Trimming shortened V by 7 bases and J by 4 bases, and 8 bases separated the two germline ends. Germline V gives CDR1 LNHDA, CDR2 SQIVND (reference sequence). CDR3 length: 12 residues. Filled out from reference TRBV19 and TRBJ2-1, the complete variable domain reads DGGITQSPKYLFRKEGQNVTLSCEQNLNHDAMYWYRQDPGQGLRLIYYSQIVNDFQKGDIAEGYSVSREKKESFPLTVTSAQKNPTAFYLCASIGTYNEQFFGPGTRLTVL.

V usage is TRBV29-1 and J usage is TRBJ1-2; tentatively, D is TRBD1 (5 bases). CDR1 and CDR2 (germline): SQVTM, ANQGSEA. Trimming pared 2 bases from V and 7 bases from J, leaving 20 bases between. This CDR3 has 15 amino acids. CDR3 region: CSVETRKRGSGGYTF. The CDR3 DNA is TGCAGCGTTGAAACCCGAAAAAGGGGATCGGGTGGCTACACCTTC.

The CDR3 DNA sequence: TGTGCCAGCGGGGTCGACACCGGGGAGCTGTTTTTT. This gives the protein CASGVDTGELFF. The V gene is TRBV2, the J gene TRBJ2-2; no reliable D call. This CDR3 has 12 amino acids. Deletions cut 8 bases from V and 3 bases from J, with 7 bases between. Germline CDR1 SNHLY, CDR2 FYNNEI. Together with reference TRBV2 and TRBJ2-2, the CDR3 gives the full variable domain: EPEVTQTPSHQVTQMGQEVILRCVPISNHLYFYWYRQILGQKVEFLVSFYNNEISEKSEIFDDQFSVERPDGSNFTLKIRSTKLEDSAMYFCASGVDTGELFFGEGSRLTVL.

This rearrangement joins TRBV7-9 to TRBJ2-7; TRBD2 aligns across 8 bases. Germline V gives CDR1 SEHNR, CDR2 FQNEAQ (reference sequence). J was trimmed by 3 bases and V by 2 bases; bases with no gene match: 9. This CDR3 spans 16 amino acids. The CDR3 reads CASSLLRGEGRYEQYF. CDR3 sequence (DNA): TGTGCCAGCAGCTTATTGCGGGGGGAGGGCCGCTACGAGCAGTACTTC.

The DNA for the CDR3 is TGTGCCAGCAGTCAATCTAATGAAAAACTGTTTTTT. Protein product: CASSQSNEKLFF. The chain employs TRBV6-6 and TRBJ1-4; D call uncertain. The V and J ends lost 5 bases and 3 bases respectively, with 4 bases between them. The germline V gene encodes CDR1 MNHNY and CDR2 SVGAGI (reference sequence). The CDR3 length is 12 residues.

The chain carries TRBV9 and TRBJ2-2; 12 bases are shared with TRBD2. Germline CDR1 reads SGDLS; CDR2 reads YYNGEE. V lost 3 bases and J lost 2; bases outside the gene matches: 5. The length of the CDR3 is 17 residues. The CDR3: CASSDPSGGVNTGELFF. DNA for the CDR3: TGTGCCAGCAGCGACCCTAGCGGGGGGGTAAACACCGGGGAGCTGTTTTTT.

V gene TRBV5-1 combines with J gene TRBJ1-2; no definite D call. CDR3 size: 14 residues. The germline gives CDR1 SGHRS, CDR2 YFSETQ. V was trimmed by 0 bases and J by 1 base, leaving 7 bases between them. CDR3 in DNA: TGCGCCAGCAGCTTGGACGGGAATAACTATGGCTACACCTTC. Protein product: CASSLDGNNYGYTF.

The rearrangement joins TRBV2 to TRBJ2-5; the D gene is possibly TRBD1 (5 bases). The CDR3 has 14 residues. Trimming cost V 4 bases and J 1 base, with 10 bases left between them. The germline V gene encodes CDR1 SNHLY and CDR2 FYNNEI. In DNA form, the CDR3 reads TGTGCCAGCAGTGCGCTTCAGGGCCAAGAGACCCAGTACTTC. It is translated as CASSALQGQETQYF.

V gene TRBV19 combines with J gene TRBJ2-7; D perhaps matches TRBD2 (6 bases). Trimming removed 3 bases at V and 3 bases at J, with 15 bases between. This CDR3 region has 15 residues. Germline CDR1 LNHDA, CDR2 SQIVND (reference sequence). The CDR3 DNA follows: TGTGCCAGTAGTATTTATAGTTCGGGGGTCTACGAGCAGTACTTC. This codes for CASSIYSSGVYEQYF.

The rearrangement links TRBV28 to TRBJ1-2, with D unresolved. CDR1 MDHEN and CDR2 SYDVKM come from the germline V gene. V lost 2 bases to trimming and J lost 2 bases, with 6 bases between them. The CDR3 totals 13 residues. The CDR3 DNA reads TGTGCCAGCAGTTTAGGGCGGAACTATGGCTACACCTTC. Translated, it gives CASSLGRNYGYTF.

The J gene is TRBJ1-2, the V gene TRBV19, with 8 bases aligning to TRBD1. Germline V gene lookup returns CDR1 LNHDA and CDR2 SQIVND (reference sequence). The CDR3 consists of 15 residues. After removal of 3 bases from V and 6 bases from J, the junction contained 9 bases not matched to a gene. The CDR3 nucleotides read TGTGCCAGTAGTATCCAGGGGGCACTGAATGATGGCTACACCTTC. Amino acids: CASSIQGALNDGYTF.

The rearrangement links TRBV5-4 to TRBJ2-2; D may be TRBD1 or TRBD2 (7 bases each). There are 18 residues in the CDR3. The V end lost 4 bases, the J end lost 1 base, and 20 bases lay between the germline ends. Germline CDR1 is SGHNT and CDR2 is YYREEE (reference sequence). Here the CDR3 reads CASSPRGGLTRNTGELFF. CDR3 bases: TGTGCCAGCAGCCCCAGGGGGGGCCTGACCCGGAACACCGGGGAGCTGTTTTTT.

The V call is TRBV27, the J call TRBJ2-7, with 10 bases that match TRBD2. Unmatched junction bases numbered 11, after V lost 5 bases and J lost 4 bases. Germline CDR1 is MNHEY and CDR2 is SMNVEV (reference sequence). The CDR3 is 16 residues long. Here the CDR3 DNA reads TGTGCCAGCAGTGAACAGCGGGGGGGCCTTATATACGAGCAGTACTTC. Protein sequence: CASSEQRGGLIYEQYF.

V and J are TRBV5-5 and TRBJ2-5; D not certain. Germline V gene sequence: CDR1 SGHKS, CDR2 YYEKEE (reference sequence). The V end lost 4 bases, the J end lost 1 base, and 14 bases lay between the germline ends. The CDR3 has 15 residues. The CDR3 loop is CASSPLSAIQETQYF. The CDR3 DNA reads as TGTGCCAGCAGCCCCCTTTCGGCTATCCAAGAGACCCAGTACTTC.

This clone was seen only once. V is TRBV6-6 and J is TRBJ1-1; TRBD1 might be the D (6 bases). The germline V gene encodes CDR1 MNHNY and CDR2 SVGAGI (reference sequence). This CDR3 spans 12 amino acids. Trimming took 6 bases from V and 10 from J, leaving 15 bases between them. The CDR3 bases are TGTGCCAGCAGCCAACAGGGTGAAAGAGCTTTCTTT. It yields the protein CASSQQGERAFF.